This TCR beta chain was profiled in a study of a mutant IDH1 vaccine in newly diagnosed glioma. Whole-study context: Eight vaccinations went to patients in weeks 1, 3, 5, 7, 11, 15, 19, 23. Vaccination began 4-6 weeks post radiotherapy alone, or with temozolomide cycles. Treatment recipients were about 62% male and around 40% female, and their mean age was around 40 years.

J was trimmed by 0 bases and V by 4 bases; bases with no gene match: 4. This CDR3 is 15 amino acids long. Per the germline V gene, CDR1 is LGHNA and CDR2 is YNFKEQ. Points from the study as a whole: Changes in top peripheral clonotypes did not appear linked to pseudoprogression.

Clones were sequenced by immunoSEQ multiplex PCR, and TCRdb holds only the in-frame ones, with some missing. The sample has over 95,000 clones; approximately 87% are singletons. With regard to this clone: Antigen unknown.

The time point denotes: week 11, during vaccination. One vaccine dose held 300 ug of mutant IDH1 20-mer peptide and came with topical imiquimod. The starting material was PBMCs, obtained from a glioma patient whose treatment included an IDH1 peptide vaccine. This receptor was obtained from a woman between 45 and 65 years old with glioma. The chain is built from TRBV4-2 and TRBJ2-3, with 7 bases matching TRBD1. CDR3 coding DNA: TGTGCCAGCAGCCTCTTGACAGGGAGCACAGATACGCAGTATTTT. Translating gives CASSLLTGSTDTQYF.